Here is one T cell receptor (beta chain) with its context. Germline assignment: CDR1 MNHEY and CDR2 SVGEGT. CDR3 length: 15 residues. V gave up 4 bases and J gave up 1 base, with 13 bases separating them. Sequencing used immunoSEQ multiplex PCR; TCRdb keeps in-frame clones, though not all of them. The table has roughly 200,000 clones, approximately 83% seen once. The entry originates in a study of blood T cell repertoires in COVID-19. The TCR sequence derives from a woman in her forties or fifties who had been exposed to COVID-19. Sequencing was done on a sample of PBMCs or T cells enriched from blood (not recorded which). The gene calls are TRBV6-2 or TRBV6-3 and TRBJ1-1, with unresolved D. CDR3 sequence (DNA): TGTGCCAGCAGTTCCACTGGTATTGCGAACACTGAAGCTTTCTTT. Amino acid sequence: CASSSTGIANTEAFF.